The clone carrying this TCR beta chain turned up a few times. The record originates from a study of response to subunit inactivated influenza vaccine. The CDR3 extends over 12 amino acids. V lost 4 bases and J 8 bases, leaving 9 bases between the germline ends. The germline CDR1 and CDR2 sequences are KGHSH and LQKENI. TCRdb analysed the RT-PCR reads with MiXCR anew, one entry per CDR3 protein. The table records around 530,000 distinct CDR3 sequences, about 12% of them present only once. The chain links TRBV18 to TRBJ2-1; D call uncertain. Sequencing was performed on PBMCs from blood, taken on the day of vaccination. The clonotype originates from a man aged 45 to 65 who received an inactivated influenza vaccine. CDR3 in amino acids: CASSHGMDEQFF. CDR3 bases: TGTGCCAGCTCACATGGGATGGATGAGCAGTTCTTC.